This TCR beta chain was sequenced for a study of T cell clones after liver transplantation. The overall study: Liver transplant recipients had immunosuppression withdrawal attempted within 2 years.

The CDR3 runs to 16 residues. Germline V gene sequence: CDR1 SGHAT, CDR2 FQNNGV. Trimming removed 5 bases from V and 7 bases from J; junction bases left unmatched: 11. The protocol was immunoSEQ multiplex PCR, while the TCRdb copy is restricted to in-frame clones and leaves out a portion. The sample shows tens of thousands of clones, around 84% of them seen only once. This TCR was recovered from a human patient who received a liver transplant. Certain T cells may be donor cells from the graft. The sample was CD4+ T cells from blood, taken 24 months after liver transplant. This chain connects TRBV11-2 to TRBJ1-6, with 7 bases aligning to TRBD1. CDR3 in amino acids: CASSRQGGQVNSPLHF. The CDR3 bases are TGTGCCAGCAGCCGACAGGGAGGGCAGGTGAATTCACCCCTCCACTTT.